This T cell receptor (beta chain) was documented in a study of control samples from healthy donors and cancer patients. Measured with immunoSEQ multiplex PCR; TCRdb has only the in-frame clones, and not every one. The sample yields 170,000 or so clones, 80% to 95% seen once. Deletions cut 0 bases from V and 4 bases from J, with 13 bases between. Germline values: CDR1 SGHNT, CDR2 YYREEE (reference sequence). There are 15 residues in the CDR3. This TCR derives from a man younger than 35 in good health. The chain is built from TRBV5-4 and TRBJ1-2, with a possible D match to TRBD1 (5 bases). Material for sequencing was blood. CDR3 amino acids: CASSLEVQGPYGYTF. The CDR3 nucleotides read TGTGCCAGCAGCTTGGAGGTCCAGGGACCCTATGGCTACACCTTC.